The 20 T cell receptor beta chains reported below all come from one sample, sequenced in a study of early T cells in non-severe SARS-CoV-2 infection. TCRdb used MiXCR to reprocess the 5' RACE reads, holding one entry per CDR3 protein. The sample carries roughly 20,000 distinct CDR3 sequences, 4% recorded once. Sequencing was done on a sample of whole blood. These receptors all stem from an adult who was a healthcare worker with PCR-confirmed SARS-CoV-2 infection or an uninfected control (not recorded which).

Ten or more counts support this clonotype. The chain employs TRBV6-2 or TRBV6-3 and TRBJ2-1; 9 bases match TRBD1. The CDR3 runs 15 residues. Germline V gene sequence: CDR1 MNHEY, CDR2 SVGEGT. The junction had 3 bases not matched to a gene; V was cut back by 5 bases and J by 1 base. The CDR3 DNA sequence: TGTGCCAGCAGTCGGACAGGGGAGTCCTACAATGAGCAGTTCTTC. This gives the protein CASSRTGESYNEQFF.

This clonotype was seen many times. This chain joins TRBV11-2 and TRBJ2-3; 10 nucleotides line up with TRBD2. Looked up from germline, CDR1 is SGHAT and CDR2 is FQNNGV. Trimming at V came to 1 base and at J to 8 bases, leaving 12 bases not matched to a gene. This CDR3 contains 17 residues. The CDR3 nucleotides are TGTGCCAGCAGCTTAGTAGTTACTAGCGGGGCCCCATCTACGCAGTATTTT. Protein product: CASSLVVTSGAPSTQYF.

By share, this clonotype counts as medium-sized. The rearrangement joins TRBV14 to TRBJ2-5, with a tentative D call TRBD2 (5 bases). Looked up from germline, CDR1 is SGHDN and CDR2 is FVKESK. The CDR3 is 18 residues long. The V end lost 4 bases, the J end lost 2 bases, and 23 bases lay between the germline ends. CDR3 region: CASSRRPSDSTIQETQYF. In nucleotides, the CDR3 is TGTGCCAGCAGCCGCCGACCTTCGGACTCGACAATACAAGAGACCCAGTACTTC.

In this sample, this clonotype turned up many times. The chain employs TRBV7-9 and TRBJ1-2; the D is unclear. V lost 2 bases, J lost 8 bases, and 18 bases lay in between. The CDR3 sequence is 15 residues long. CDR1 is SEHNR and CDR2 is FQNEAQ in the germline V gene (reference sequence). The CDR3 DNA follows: TGTGCCAGCAGCTTAAACACCCGTAGTACGGTCGGCTACACCTTC. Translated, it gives CASSLNTRSTVGYTF.

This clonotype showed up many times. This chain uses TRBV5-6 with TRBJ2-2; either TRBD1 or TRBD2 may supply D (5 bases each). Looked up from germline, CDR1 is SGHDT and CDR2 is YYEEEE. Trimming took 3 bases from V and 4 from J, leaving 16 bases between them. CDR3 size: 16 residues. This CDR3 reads CASSSTGTRLTGELFF. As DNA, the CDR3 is TGTGCCAGCAGCTCTACCGGGACCCGGCTCACCGGGGAGCTGTTTTTT.

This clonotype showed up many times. CDR3: CSAAGQGAYNEQFF. CDR3 nucleotide sequence: TGCAGCGCCGCGGGGCAGGGGGCCTACAATGAGCAGTTCTTC. The rearrangement links TRBV29-1 to TRBJ2-1, with a weak D call TRBD1 (7 bases). The CDR3 consists of 14 residues. Trimming took 7 bases from V and 2 from J, leaving 15 bases between them. Germline V gene lookup returns CDR1 SQVTM and CDR2 ANQGSEA.

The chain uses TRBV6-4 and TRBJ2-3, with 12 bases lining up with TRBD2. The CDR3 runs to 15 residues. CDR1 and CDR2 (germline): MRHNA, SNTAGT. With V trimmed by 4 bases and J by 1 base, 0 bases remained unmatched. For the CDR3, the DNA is TGTGCCAGCAGTGGGACTAGCGGGGGCACAGATACGCAGTATTTT. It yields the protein CASSGTSGGTDTQYF.

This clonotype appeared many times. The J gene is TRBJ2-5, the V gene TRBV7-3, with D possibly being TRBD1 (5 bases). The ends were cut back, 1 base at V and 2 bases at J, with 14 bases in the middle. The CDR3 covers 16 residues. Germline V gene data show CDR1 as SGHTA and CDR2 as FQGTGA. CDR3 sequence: CASSLKGAPTQETQYF. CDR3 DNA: TGTGCCAGCAGCTTAAAAGGGGCACCCACGCAAGAGACCCAGTACTTC.

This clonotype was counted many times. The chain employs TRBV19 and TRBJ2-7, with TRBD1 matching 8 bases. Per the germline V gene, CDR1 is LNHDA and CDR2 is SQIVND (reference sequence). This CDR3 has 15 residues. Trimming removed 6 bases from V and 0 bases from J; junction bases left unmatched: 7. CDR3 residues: CASSQTGVDSYEQYF. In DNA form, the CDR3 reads TGTGCCAGTAGCCAGACAGGGGTTGACTCCTACGAGCAGTACTTC.

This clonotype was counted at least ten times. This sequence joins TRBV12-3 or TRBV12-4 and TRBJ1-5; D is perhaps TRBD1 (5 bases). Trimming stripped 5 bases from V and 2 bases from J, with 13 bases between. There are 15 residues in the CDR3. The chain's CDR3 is CASSPGQSGNQPQHF. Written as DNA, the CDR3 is TGTGCCAGCAGTCCGGGGCAGTCAGGCAATCAGCCCCAGCATTTT.

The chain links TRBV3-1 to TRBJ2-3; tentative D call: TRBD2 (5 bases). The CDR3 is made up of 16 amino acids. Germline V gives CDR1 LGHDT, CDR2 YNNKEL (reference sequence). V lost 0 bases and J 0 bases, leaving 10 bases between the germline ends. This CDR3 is CASSQDRRASTDTQYF. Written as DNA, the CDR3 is TGTGCCAGCAGCCAAGATAGGCGGGCTAGCACAGATACGCAGTATTTT.

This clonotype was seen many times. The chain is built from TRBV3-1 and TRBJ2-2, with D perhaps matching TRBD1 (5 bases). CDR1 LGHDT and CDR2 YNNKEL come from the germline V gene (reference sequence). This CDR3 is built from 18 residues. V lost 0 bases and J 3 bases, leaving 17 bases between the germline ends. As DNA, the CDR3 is TGTGCCAGCAGCCAAGATATACGAAGGGGAACGTACACCGGGGAGCTGTTTTTT. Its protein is CASSQDIRRGTYTGELFF.

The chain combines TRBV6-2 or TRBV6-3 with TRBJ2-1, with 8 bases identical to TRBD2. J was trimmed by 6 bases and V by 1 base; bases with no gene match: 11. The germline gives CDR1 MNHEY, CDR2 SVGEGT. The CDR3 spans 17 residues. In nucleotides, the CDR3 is TGTGCCAGCAGTTACTTTTATGCGGGGGGCCCGCCCAATGAGCAGTTCTTC. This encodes CASSYFYAGGPPNEQFF.

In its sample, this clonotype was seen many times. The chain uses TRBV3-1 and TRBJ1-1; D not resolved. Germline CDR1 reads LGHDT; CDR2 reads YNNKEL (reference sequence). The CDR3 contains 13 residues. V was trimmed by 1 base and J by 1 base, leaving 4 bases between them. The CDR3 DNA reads TGTGCCAGCAGCCAAGGGTCGAACACTGAAGCTTTCTTT. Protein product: CASSQGSNTEAFF.

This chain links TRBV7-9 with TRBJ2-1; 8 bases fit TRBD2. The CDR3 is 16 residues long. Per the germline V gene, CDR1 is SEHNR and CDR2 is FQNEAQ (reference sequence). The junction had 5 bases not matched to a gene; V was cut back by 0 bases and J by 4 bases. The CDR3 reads CASSLARLAIYNEQFF. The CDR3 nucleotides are TGTGCCAGCAGCTTAGCTAGACTAGCGATATACAATGAGCAGTTCTTC.

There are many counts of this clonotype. The CDR3 reads CASRNLGGTAYEQYF. In nucleotides, the CDR3 is TGTGCCAGCAGAAACCTAGGGGGGACCGCCTACGAGCAGTACTTC. The chain is built from TRBV6-2 or TRBV6-3 and TRBJ2-7; D may correspond to TRBD1 or TRBD2 (6 bases each). The CDR3 is 15 residues long. Between the trimmed V and J ends, which lost 6 bases and 2 bases, there was a span of 17 bases. The germline V gene encodes CDR1 MNHEY and CDR2 SVGEGT.

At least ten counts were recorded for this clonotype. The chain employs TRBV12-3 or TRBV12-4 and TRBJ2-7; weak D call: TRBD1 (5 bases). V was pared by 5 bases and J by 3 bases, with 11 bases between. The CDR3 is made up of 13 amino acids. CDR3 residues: CASSVGRDYEQYF. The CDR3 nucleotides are TGTGCCAGCAGTGTCGGCAGGGACTACGAGCAGTACTTC.

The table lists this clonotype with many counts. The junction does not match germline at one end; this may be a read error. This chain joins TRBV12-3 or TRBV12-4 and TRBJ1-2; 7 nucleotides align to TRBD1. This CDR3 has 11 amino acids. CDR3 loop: CASSLGTVKLF. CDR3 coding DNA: TGTGCCAGCAGCCTCGGGACAGTGAAACTCTTC.

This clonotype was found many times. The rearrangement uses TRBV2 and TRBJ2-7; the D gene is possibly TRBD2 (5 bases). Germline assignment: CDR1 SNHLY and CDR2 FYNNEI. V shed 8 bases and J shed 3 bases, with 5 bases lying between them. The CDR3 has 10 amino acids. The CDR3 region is CASGGYEQYF. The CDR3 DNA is TGTGCCAGCGGAGGCTACGAGCAGTACTTC.

The CDR3 here is CASSPRTETEAFF. The CDR3 DNA reads as TGTGCCAGCAGCCCCCGGACTGAGACTGAAGCTTTCTTT. This chain links TRBV11-2 with TRBJ1-1, with D hard to call. V gave up 5 bases and J gave up 5 bases, with 12 bases separating them. Per the germline V gene, CDR1 is SGHAT and CDR2 is FQNNGV. This CDR3 comprises 13 residues.